This paragraph reports one T cell receptor beta chain. This CDR3 has 14 amino acids. The V segment lost 1 base and the J segment 6 bases; nucleotides outside the gene matches: 6. Germline CDR1 SGHRS, CDR2 YFSETQ. The data were taken from a study of blood T cell repertoires in COVID-19. Study as a whole: The United States, Italy and Spain provided the acute and convalescent COVID-19 samples. The cDNA or gDNA used as material had been derived from T cells, B-cell-depleted T cells, or PBMCs.

Clones were read by immunoSEQ multiplex PCR, and TCRdb kept only the in-frame ones, dropping some. The sample has about 34,000 clones, roughly 80% seen once. The sequenced sample was peripheral blood. The source of this sequence is a human donor in a cohort sampled during active COVID-19. V is TRBV5-1 and J is TRBJ2-7, with 8 bases lining up with TRBD1. The CDR3: CASSLPPGGAEQYF. The CDR3 nucleotides read TGCGCCAGCAGCTTGCCCCCAGGGGGCGCCGAGCAGTACTTC.